This is a list of T cell receptor beta chains from one sample in a study of shared clonotypes between healthy human individuals. Using immunoSEQ multiplex PCR, the repertoire was profiled, and TCRdb retains in-frame clones only, with some absent. There are some 580,000 clones in the sample; roughly 97% occur only once, and 0.057% lies in the top ten. Sequences were obtained from naive CD4+ T cells sorted from blood. These receptor sequences come from a woman aged 25 to 39 in good health. The CDR3 runs from the conserved cysteine through the conserved F or W. D genes are given only for firm matches. A clone size is listed for some rows: how often the clone was seen (once, few, many), or a class if it is expanded.

J: TRBJ1-2; V: TRBV28; size: once; D: .; DNA: TGTGCCAGCAGTTACCCCGACAGCTATGGCTACACCTTC; CDR3: CASSYPDSYGYTF
J: TRBJ2-3; V: TRBV5-1; size: .; D: .; DNA: TGCGCCAGCAGCTTGGCGTCTGAGGTCAGCACAGATACGCAGTATTTT; CDR3: CASSLASEVSTDTQYF
J: TRBJ1-4; V: TRBV2; size: .; D: TRBD1; DNA: TGTGCCAGCAGTGAATCAACAGGGGGCACTAATGAAAAACTGTTTTTT; CDR3: CASSESTGGTNEKLFF
J: TRBJ1-1; V: TRBV19; size: .; D: TRBD1; DNA: TGTGCCAGTAGTATCTTAGAGGGGGCTACGAACACTGAAGCTTTCTTT; CDR3: CASSILEGATNTEAFF
J: TRBJ1-1; V: TRBV7-2; size: .; D: TRBD1; DNA: TGTGCCAGCAGTGCCAGGGGGTGGGTGAACACTGAAGCTTTCTTT; CDR3: CASSARGWVNTEAFF
J: TRBJ2-6; V: TRBV28; size: .; D: .; DNA: TGTGCCAGCAGTTTAAGTTACGGCCTCAGTAACTCTGGGGCCAACGTCCTGACTTTC; CDR3: CASSLSYGLSNSGANVLTF
J: TRBJ1-4; V: TRBV9; size: .; D: .; DNA: TGTGCCAGCAGCGTAGGACCTAATGAAAAACTGTTTTTT; CDR3: CASSVGPNEKLFF
J: TRBJ2-2; V: TRBV2; size: .; D: TRBD2; DNA: TGTGCCAGCAGTGAGACCGGGAGGGCCGACACCGGGGAGCTGTTTTTT; CDR3: CASSETGRADTGELFF
J: TRBJ2-3; V: TRBV10-1; size: .; D: TRBD2; DNA: TGCGCCAGCAAAGCGGGAGGGCCGGGGAGCACAGATACGCAGTATTTT; CDR3: CASKAGGPGSTDTQYF
J: TRBJ1-3; V: TRBV5-1; size: .; D: TRBD1; DNA: TGCGCCAGCAGCTTCGGACAGGGAGCTGGAAACACCATATATTTT; CDR3: CASSFGQGAGNTIYF
J: TRBJ2-7; V: TRBV5-1; size: .; D: .; DNA: TGCGCCAGCAGCTTGGACATCTCCTACGAGCAGTACTTC; CDR3: CASSLDISYEQYF
J: TRBJ1-5; V: TRBV29-1; size: .; D: .; DNA: TGCAGCGTTCAGACGGGATCTGGCAATCAGCCCCAGCATTTT; CDR3: CSVQTGSGNQPQHF
J: TRBJ1-4; V: TRBV25-1; size: .; D: TRBD1; DNA: TGTGCCAGCAGTGCGACAGGGTATGAAAAACTGTTTTTT; CDR3: CASSATGYEKLFF
J: TRBJ1-1; V: TRBV29-1; size: .; D: .; DNA: TGCAGCGTTGTTAAGGCGGTCTTTACTGAAGCTTTCTTT; CDR3: CSVVKAVFTEAFF
J: TRBJ1-3; V: TRBV28; size: .; D: TRBD1; DNA: TGTGCCAGCCTGCGTCCGACCGGGACAGGGGGAGAAAACACCATATATTTT; CDR3: CASLRPTGTGGENTIYF
J: TRBJ2-4; V: TRBV2; size: .; D: TRBD1; DNA: TGTGCCAGCAGTGATGGGACAGGGAACATTCAGTACTTC; CDR3: CASSDGTGNIQYF
J: TRBJ2-1; V: TRBV7-8; size: .; D: TRBD1; DNA: TGTGCCAGCAGCTGGGGTCAGGGGGCCTGGGATGAGCAGTTCTTC; CDR3: CASSWGQGAWDEQFF
J: TRBJ2-3; V: TRBV2; size: once; D: TRBD1; DNA: TGTGCCGGACAGACAGGGGGCGACGATACGCAGTATTTT; CDR3: CAGQTGGDDTQYF
J: TRBJ2-7; V: TRBV28; size: once; D: .; DNA: TGTGCCACCTACGGACAGCCTGACTCCTACGAGCAGTACTTC; CDR3: CATYGQPDSYEQYF
J: TRBJ1-6; V: TRBV5-1; size: .; D: .; DNA: TGCGCCAGCAGCTTGGTGTCTGGGGGAAAAGATAATTCACCCCTCCACTTT; CDR3: CASSLVSGGKDNSPLHF